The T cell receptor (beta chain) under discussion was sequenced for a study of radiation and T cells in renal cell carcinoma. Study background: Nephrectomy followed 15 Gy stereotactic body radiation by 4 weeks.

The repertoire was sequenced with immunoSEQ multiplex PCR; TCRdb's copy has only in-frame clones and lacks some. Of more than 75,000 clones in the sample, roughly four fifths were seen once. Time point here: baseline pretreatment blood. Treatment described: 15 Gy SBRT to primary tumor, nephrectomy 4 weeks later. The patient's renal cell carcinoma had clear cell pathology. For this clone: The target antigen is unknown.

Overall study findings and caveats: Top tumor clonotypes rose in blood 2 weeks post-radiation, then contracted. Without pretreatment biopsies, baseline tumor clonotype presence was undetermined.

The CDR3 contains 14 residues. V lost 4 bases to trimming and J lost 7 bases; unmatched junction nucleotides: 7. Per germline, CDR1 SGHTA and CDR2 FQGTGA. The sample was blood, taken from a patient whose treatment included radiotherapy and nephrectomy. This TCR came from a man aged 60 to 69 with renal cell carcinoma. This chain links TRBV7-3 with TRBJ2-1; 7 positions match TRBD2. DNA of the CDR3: TGTGCCAGCAGCTACCAACCGGGGGGTAATGAGCAGTTCTTC. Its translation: CASSYQPGGNEQFF.